This T cell receptor beta chain is drawn from a study of T cell changes during pregnancy in multiple sclerosis. Germline V gene lookup returns CDR1 KGHSH and CDR2 LQKENI. The CDR3 consists of 16 residues. V gave up 3 bases and J gave up 1 base; unmatched junction bases: 4. The table came from immunoSEQ multiplex PCR; TCRdb's copy has only in-frame clones and leaves some out. The sample lists some 99,000 clones; about 94% were seen once. This chain links TRBV18 with TRBJ1-4; 8 bases match TRBD1. Sequenced here: peripheral blood, sampled after pregnancy. This TCR derives from a female donor with multiple sclerosis, enrolled in a pregnancy study. The CDR3 bases are TGTGCCAGCTCACCGACAGGGGAGGGAACTAATGAAAAACTGTTTTTT. Encoded protein: CASSPTGEGTNEKLFF.